What follows describes a single T cell receptor (beta chain). Participants were aged about 18 to 90 years, lived in under 30 US areas, and enrolled virtually. This entry is derived from a study of blood T cell repertoires in COVID-19. Looking at the study overall: Both acute and convalescent COVID-19 samples were obtained from the United States, Italy and Spain. PBMCs, B-cell-depleted T cells, or T cells were the source of the cDNA or gDNA that made up the material.

Generated by immunoSEQ multiplex PCR, the TCRdb table keeps only in-frame clones and is missing some. Of around 300,000 clones detected, approximately 86% appear once; the ten largest clones hold around 1%. Germline V gene lookup returns CDR1 MNHEY and CDR2 SVGAGI. Trimming pared 6 bases from V and 0 bases from J, leaving 8 bases between. The CDR3 is 13 amino acids. V usage is TRBV6-5 and J usage is TRBJ1-1; D is ambiguous. Sequencing was done on a sample of PBMCs or T cells enriched from blood (not recorded which). This TCR was sampled from a woman younger than 45 who had recovered from COVID-19. CDR3 nucleotides: TGTGCCAGCAGCCTATATATGAACACTGAAGCTTTCTTT. Protein sequence: CASSLYMNTEAFF.